Sequencing of this T cell receptor beta chain was carried out in a study of cytomegalovirus exposure and HLA in healthy donors. Study at large: It was reported in a later analysis that the same platform had been used for the 110 or so validation repertoires as for the approximately 730 first-cohort repertoires. Study observations and caveats: The CMV antigen specificity of a few CMV-associated chains was confirmed through in vitro analysis. In the 120 or so validation repertoires, about 94% of cluster scores exceeded 0, per a later analysis. Diagnosis of cytomegalovirus status made by the classifier reportedly showed high specificity and sensitivity.

Clones were read by immunoSEQ multiplex PCR, and TCRdb kept only the in-frame ones, dropping some. The sample has some 140,000 clones; just over 85% are singletons. Details on this clone: The antigen is unknown.

V lost 6 bases to trimming and J lost 5 bases, with 23 bases between them. This CDR3 contains 18 residues. The sample was PBMCs. The receptor's source is a human donor in good health. V usage is TRBV7-1 and J usage is TRBJ2-6, with D possibly matching TRBD1 (5 bases). TRBV7-1 has ORF status, its function being uncertain. The CDR3, as DNA: TGTGCCAGCAGTATCACGATCAGAGGACAAAGTCGGGCCAACGTCCTGACTTTC. Translating it yields CASSITIRGQSRANVLTF.